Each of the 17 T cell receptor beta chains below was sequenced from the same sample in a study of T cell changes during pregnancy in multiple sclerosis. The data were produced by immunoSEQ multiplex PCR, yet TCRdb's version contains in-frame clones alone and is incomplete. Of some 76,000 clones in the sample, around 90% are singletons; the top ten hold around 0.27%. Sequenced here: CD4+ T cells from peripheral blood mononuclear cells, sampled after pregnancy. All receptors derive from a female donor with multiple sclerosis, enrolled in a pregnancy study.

CDR3 in DNA: TGTGCCTGGAGAGGGGTCTCCTACGAGCAGTACTTC. Its translation is CAWRGVSYEQYF. The chain couples TRBV30 to TRBJ2-7; TRBD1 might be the D (5 bases). Germline CDR1 and CDR2: GTSNPN and SVGIG (reference sequence). Trimming took 3 bases from V and 0 from J, leaving 6 bases between them. The CDR3 loop spans 12 amino acids. Full variable domain (outside the CDR3, taken from reference TRBV30 and TRBJ2-7): SQTIHQWPATLVQPVGSPLSLECTVEGTSNPNLYWYRQAAGRGLQLLFYSVGIGQISSEVPQNLSASRPQDRQFILSSKKLLLSDSGFYLCAWRGVSYEQYFGPGTRLTVT.

In DNA, the CDR3 is TGTGCCAGCAGTGAACCTCGCGGGACCGACACCGGGGAGCTGTTTTTT. Protein sequence: CASSEPRGTDTGELFF. The rearrangement uses TRBV2 and TRBJ2-2; maybe TRBD2 (6 bases). Per germline, CDR1 SNHLY and CDR2 FYNNEI. V was clipped by 2 bases and J by 3 bases, with 13 bases between them. The CDR3 spans 16 residues.

The CDR3, as DNA: TGTGCCAGCAGCTTGGCCGGACAGCGGGGAGAGACCCAGTACTTC. It yields the protein CASSLAGQRGETQYF. J is TRBJ2-5 and V is TRBV5-4, with D perhaps matching TRBD2 (7 bases). The germline V gene encodes CDR1 SGHNT and CDR2 YYREEE (reference sequence). This CDR3 region has 15 residues. The ends were cut back, 0 bases at V and 4 bases at J, with 13 bases in the middle.

The CDR3, as DNA: TGTGCCAGCAGCTTAAATAGCGGCGAAAAACTGTTTTTT. Amino acids: CASSLNSGEKLFF. The gene calls are TRBV7-9 and TRBJ1-4, with no clear D. V was clipped by 2 bases and J by 8 bases, with 9 bases between them. CDR1 is SEHNR, CDR2 FQNEAQ, per germline (reference sequence). This CDR3 has 13 residues.

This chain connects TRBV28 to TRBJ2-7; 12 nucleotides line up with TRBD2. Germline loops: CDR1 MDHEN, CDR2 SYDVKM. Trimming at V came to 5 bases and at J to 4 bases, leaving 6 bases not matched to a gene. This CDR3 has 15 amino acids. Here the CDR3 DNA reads TGTGCCAGCAGTCCGCTAGCGGGAGGGATATACGAGCAGTACTTC. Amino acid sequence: CASSPLAGGIYEQYF.

The chain's CDR3 is CASSFYAEDTEAFF. The CDR3, as DNA: TGTGCCAGCAGCTTTTATGCAGAGGACACTGAAGCTTTCTTT. The V call is TRBV7-9, the J call TRBJ1-1; the D is unclear. Between the trimmed V and J ends, which lost 3 bases and 3 bases, there was a span of 11 bases. Germline V gene lookup returns CDR1 SEHNR and CDR2 FQNEAQ (reference sequence). The CDR3 is 14 amino acids.

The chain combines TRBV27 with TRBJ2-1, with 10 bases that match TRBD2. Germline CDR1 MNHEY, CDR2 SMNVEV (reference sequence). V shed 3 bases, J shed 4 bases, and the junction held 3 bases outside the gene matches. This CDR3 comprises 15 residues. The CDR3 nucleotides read TGTGCCAGCAGTTTGCTAGCGGGAGTGTACAATGAGCAGTTCTTC. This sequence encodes CASSLLAGVYNEQFF.

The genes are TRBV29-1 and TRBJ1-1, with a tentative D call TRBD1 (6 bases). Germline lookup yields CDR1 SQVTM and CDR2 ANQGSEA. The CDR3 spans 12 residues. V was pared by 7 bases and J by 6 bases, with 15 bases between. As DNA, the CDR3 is TGCAGCGCGGACATTACAGGGTCTGAAGCTTTCTTT. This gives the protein CSADITGSEAFF.

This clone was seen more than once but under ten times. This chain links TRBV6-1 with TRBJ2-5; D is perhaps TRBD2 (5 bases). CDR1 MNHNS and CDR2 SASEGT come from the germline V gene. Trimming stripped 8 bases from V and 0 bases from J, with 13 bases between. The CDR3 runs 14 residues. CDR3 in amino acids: CASPKADYQETQYF. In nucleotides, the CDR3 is TGTGCCAGCCCTAAAGCGGATTACCAAGAGACCCAGTACTTC.

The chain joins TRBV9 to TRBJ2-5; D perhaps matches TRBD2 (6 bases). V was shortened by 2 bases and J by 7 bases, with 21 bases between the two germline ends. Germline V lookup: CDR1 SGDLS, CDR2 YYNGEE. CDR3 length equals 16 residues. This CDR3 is CASSVGGVSAGATQYF. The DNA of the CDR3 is TGTGCCAGCAGCGTGGGCGGGGTCTCCGCCGGCGCGACCCAGTACTTC.

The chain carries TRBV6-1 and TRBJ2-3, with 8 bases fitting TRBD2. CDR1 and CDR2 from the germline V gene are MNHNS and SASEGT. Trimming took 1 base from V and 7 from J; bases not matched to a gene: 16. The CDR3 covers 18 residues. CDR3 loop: CASSEGRGGRGGQNTQYF. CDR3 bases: TGTGCCAGCAGTGAAGGACGGGGGGGTCGGGGGGGCCAAAATACGCAGTATTTT.

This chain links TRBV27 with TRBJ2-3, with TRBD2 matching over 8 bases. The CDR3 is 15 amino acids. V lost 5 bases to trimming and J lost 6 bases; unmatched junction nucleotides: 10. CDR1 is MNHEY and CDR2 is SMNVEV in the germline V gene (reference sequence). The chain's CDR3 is CASSPPGGRGDTQYF. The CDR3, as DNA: TGTGCCAGCAGTCCTCCGGGGGGGCGGGGGGATACGCAGTATTTT.

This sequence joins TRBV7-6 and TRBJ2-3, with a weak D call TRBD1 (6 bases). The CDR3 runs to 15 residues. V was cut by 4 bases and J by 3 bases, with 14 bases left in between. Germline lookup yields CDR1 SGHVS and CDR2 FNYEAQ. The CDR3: CASSSQGGVTDTQYF. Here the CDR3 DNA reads TGTGCCAGCAGCTCACAGGGCGGAGTTACAGATACGCAGTATTTT.

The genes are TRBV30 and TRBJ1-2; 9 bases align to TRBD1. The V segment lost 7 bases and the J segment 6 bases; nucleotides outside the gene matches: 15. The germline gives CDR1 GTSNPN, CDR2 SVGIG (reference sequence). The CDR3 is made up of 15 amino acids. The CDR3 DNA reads TGTGCCTCGACAGGAGGGACAGGGATTTCAGATGGCTACACCTTC. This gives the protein CASTGGTGISDGYTF.

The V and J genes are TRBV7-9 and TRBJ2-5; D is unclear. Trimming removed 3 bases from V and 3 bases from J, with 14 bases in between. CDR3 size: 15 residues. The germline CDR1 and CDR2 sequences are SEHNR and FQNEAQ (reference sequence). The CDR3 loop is CASSLGLETKETQYF. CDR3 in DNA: TGTGCCAGCAGCTTGGGTTTGGAGACGAAAGAGACCCAGTACTTC.

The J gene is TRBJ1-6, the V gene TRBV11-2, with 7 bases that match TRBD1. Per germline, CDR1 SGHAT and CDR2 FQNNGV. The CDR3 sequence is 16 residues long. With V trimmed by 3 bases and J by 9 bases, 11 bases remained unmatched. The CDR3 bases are TGTGCCAGCAGCTTCCTCCCGACAGGGAATTTTTCACCCCTCCACTTT. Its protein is CASSFLPTGNFSPLHF.

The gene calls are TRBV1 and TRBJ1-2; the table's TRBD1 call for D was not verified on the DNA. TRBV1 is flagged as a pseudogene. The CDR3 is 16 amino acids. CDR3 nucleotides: TGCACCAGCAGCCAAGAAGGACAGACTCCTAACTATGGCTACACCTTC. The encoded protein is CTSSQEGQTPNYGYTF.